This T cell receptor beta chain is drawn from a study of neoadjuvant nivolumab and ipilimumab in lung cancer. Across the study: Nivolumab 3 mg/kg was given days 1, 15 and 29, plus ipilimumab 1 mg/kg day 1 in combination. Findings of the study overall: TCR richness and clonality were higher in tumors than adjacent uninvolved lung. TCR receptors were sequenced in few samples.

CDR3 length: 11 amino acids. Germline V CDR1 and CDR2: DFQATT, SNEGSKA (reference sequence). V was trimmed by 4 bases and J by 8 bases, leaving 9 bases between them. Points on this clone: Its cognate antigen is unknown.

The assay was immunoSEQ multiplex PCR, and TCRdb's table has in-frame clones only and misses some. The sample has roughly 19,000 clones, 65% to 80% seen once. The source of this sequence is an adult with non-small cell lung cancer. This sample comprised tumor tissue, obtained after neoadjuvant nivolumab, alone or with ipilimumab, at or shortly before surgery. The rearrangement joins TRBV20-1 to TRBJ2-1; D is uncertain. CDR3 in amino acids: CSATKGDEQFF. The CDR3 region has the DNA TGCAGTGCTACCAAGGGTGATGAGCAGTTCTTC.